The entry below describes one T cell receptor (beta chain). Its antigen is still unknown. The data are from a study of T cells in localized non-small cell lung cancer. Notes on the study in general: A median 57 of the top 100 tumor clones appeared in adjacent lung. Higher adjacent-lung clonality was associated with shorter survival. Adjacent uninvolved lung tissue had the highest T cell clonality, exceeding tumor. Multi-region tumor sequencing was not done, so intratumor heterogeneity could not be excluded.

Some clones are missing from TCRdb's copy, which holds only in-frame ones; the method was immunoSEQ multiplex PCR. The repertoire includes roughly 1,700 clones, approximately 30% of them detected once, and approximately 12% sits in the top ten. This CDR3 is 13 amino acids long. Germline lookup yields CDR1 MNHGY and CDR2 SAAAGT. V gave up 6 bases and J gave up 7 bases, with 12 bases separating them. The sequencing here drew on lung tumor tissue, taken before any cancer treatment. This receptor was taken from a male donor aged 60 or older with stage III squamous cell lung carcinoma. The genes are TRBV6-8 and TRBJ2-2, with D tentatively TRBD2 (7 bases). DNA of the CDR3: TGTGCCAGCAGGCGGGGGCAGGGCGGGGAGCTGTTTTTT. Its protein is CASRRGQGGELFF.